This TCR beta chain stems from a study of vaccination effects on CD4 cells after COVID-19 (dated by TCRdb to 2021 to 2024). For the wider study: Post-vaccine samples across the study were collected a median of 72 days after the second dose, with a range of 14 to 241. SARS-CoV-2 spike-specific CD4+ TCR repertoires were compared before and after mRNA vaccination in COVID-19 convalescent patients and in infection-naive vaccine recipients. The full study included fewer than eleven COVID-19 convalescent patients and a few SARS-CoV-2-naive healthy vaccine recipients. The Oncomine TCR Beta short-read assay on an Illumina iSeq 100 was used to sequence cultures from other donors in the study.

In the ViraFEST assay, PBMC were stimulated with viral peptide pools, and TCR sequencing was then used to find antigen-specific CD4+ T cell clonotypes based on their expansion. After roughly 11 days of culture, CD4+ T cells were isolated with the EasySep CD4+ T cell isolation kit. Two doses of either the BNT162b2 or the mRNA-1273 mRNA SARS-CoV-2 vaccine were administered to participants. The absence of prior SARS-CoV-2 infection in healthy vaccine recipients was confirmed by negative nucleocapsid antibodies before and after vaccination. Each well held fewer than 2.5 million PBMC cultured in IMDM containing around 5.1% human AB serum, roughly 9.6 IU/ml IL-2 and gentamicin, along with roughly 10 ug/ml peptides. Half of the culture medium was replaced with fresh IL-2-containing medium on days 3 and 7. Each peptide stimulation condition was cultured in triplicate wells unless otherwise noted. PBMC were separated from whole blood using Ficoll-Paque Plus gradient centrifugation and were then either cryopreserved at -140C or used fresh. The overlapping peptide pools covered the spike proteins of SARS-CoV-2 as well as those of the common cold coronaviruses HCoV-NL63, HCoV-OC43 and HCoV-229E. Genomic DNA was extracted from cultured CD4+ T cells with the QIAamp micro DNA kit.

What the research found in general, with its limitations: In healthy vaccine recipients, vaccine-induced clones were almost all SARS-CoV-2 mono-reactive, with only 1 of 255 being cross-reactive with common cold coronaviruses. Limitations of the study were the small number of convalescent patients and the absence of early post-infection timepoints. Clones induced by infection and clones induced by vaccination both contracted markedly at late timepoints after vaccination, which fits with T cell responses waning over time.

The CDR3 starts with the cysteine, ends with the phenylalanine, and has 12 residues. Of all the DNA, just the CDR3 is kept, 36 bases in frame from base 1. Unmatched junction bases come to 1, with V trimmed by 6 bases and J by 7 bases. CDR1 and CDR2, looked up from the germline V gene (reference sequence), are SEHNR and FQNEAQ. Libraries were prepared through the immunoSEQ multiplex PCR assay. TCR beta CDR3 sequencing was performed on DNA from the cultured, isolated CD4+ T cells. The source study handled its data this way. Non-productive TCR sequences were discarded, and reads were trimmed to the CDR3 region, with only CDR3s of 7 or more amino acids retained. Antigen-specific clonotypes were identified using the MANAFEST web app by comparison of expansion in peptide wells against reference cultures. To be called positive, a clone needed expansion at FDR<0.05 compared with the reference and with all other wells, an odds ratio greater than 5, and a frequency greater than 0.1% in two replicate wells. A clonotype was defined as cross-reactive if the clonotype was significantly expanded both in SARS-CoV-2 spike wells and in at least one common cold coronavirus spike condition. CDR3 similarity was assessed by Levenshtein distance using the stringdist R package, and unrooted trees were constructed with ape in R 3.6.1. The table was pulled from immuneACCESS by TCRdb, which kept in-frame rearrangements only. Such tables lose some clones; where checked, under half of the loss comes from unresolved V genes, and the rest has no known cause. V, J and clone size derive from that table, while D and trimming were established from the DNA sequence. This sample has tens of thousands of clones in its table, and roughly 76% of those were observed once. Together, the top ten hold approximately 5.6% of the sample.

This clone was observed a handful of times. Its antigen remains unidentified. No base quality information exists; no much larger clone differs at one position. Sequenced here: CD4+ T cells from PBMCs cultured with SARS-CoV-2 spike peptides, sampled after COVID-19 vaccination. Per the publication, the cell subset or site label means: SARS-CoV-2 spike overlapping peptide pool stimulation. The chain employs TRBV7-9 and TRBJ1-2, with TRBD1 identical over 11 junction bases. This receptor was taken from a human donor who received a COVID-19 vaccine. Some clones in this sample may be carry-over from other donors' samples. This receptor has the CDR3 CASRGQGVGYTF. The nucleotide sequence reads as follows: TGTGCCAGCAGGGGACAGGGGGTTGGCTACACCTTC.